Below, 10 T cell receptor beta chains from the same sample are listed, as sequenced in a study of graft-versus-host responses after intestinal transplantation. The assay was immunoSEQ multiplex PCR, and TCRdb's table has in-frame clones only and misses some. Of tens of thousands of clones listed, roughly 92% are singletons. These receptors are not linked to any known antigen. The input for sequencing was unstimulated CD4+ T cells sorted from spleen or lymph node cells, taken before intestinal transplant. These TCRs come from a human donor who received an intestinal transplant.

The chain links TRBV6-1 to TRBJ2-7, with D maybe TRBD1 (6 bases). The CDR3 runs 13 residues. Germline V gene sequence: CDR1 MNHNS, CDR2 SASEGT. Trimming cost V 8 bases and J 0 bases, with 11 bases left between them. The CDR3 coding sequence is TGTGCCAGCGTCAGGGGACCCTCCTACGAGCAGTACTTC. Protein product: CASVRGPSYEQYF.

The chain recombines TRBV5-8 with TRBJ1-5; tentatively, D is TRBD1 (5 bases). From germline, CDR1 is SGHTS and CDR2 YDEGEE. This CDR3 spans 16 amino acids. With 3 bases removed from V and 4 bases from J, the gap between germline ends came to 17 bases. CDR3 bases: TGTGCCAGCAGCTCCCTGACAGAGAGTATTAATCAGCCCCAGCATTTT. Protein product: CASSSLTESINQPQHF.

The chain employs TRBV6-6 and TRBJ1-5; 10 bases are shared with TRBD1. Trimming took 8 bases from V and 4 from J; bases not matched to a gene: 8. The CDR3 extends over 15 amino acids. The V gene's germline CDR1 is MNHNY and CDR2 SVGAGI (reference sequence). CDR3 coding DNA: TGTGCCAGCGCTGCGACGGGACAGGGGAATCAGCCCCAGCATTTT. The encoded protein is CASAATGQGNQPQHF.

This clone was counted once. The genes are TRBV6-1 and TRBJ1-5; D is ambiguous. With 4 bases removed from V and 6 bases from J, the gap between germline ends came to 7 bases. The germline V gene encodes CDR1 MNHNS and CDR2 SASEGT. This CDR3 region has 12 residues. This chain's CDR3 is CASSGAGQPQHF. DNA of the CDR3: TGTGCCAGCAGTGGGGCTGGTCAGCCCCAGCATTTT.

This clone was recorded once. This chain connects TRBV27 to TRBJ1-2; the D gene is possibly TRBD1 (5 bases). Germline CDR1 MNHEY, CDR2 SMNVEV (reference sequence). Trimming pared 9 bases from V and 4 bases from J, leaving 18 bases between. The CDR3 is 14 amino acids. The CDR3 loop reads CASARMGRIYGYTF. The CDR3 DNA sequence: TGTGCCAGTGCGAGGATGGGGCGTATCTATGGCTACACCTTC.

The chain links TRBV9 to TRBJ2-1; tentative D call: TRBD2 (6 bases). This CDR3 has 17 amino acids. CDR1 SGDLS and CDR2 YYNGEE come from the germline V gene. V lost 4 bases to trimming and J lost 3 bases, with 20 bases between them. The CDR3 bases are TGTGCCAGCAGCCCCCACCATCGGGGCGGGGTCTACAATGAGCAGTTCTTC. Translating gives CASSPHHRGGVYNEQFF.

The chain combines TRBV5-1 with TRBJ2-7, with 7 bases lining up with TRBD1. V trimming: 4 bases; J trimming: 3 bases; junction bases outside the gene matches: 4. CDR1 is SGHRS and CDR2 is YFSETQ in the germline V gene. The CDR3 extends over 13 amino acids. The CDR3 DNA sequence: TGCGCCAGCAGCCTGGGACAGAACTACGAGCAGTACTTC. Translated: CASSLGQNYEQYF.

The chain couples TRBV28 to TRBJ2-2; TRBD2 agrees at 7 bases. The germline V gene has CDR1 MDHEN and CDR2 SYDVKM. The V gene end was trimmed by 6 bases and the J gene end by 5 bases; junction bases not matched to a gene: 15. This CDR3 is 17 amino acids long. The CDR3 loop is CASSKDFSGYATGELFF. The CDR3 nucleotides read TGTGCCAGCAGCAAGGACTTTAGCGGGTACGCGACCGGGGAGCTGTTTTTT.

J is TRBJ2-7 and V is TRBV5-1; possibly TRBD2 for D (5 bases). Trimming cost V 0 bases and J 6 bases, with 10 bases left between them. The CDR3 sequence is 13 residues long. Germline assignment: CDR1 SGHRS and CDR2 YFSETQ. The CDR3 loop is CASSLVRGSEQYF. CDR3 bases: TGCGCCAGCAGCTTGGTACGGGGTAGCGAGCAGTACTTC.

This clone was observed a single time. This chain links TRBV28 with TRBJ2-7, with D possibly being TRBD1 or TRBD2 (6 bases each). Looked up from germline, CDR1 is MDHEN and CDR2 is SYDVKM. The CDR3 is made up of 14 amino acids. V gave up 7 bases and J gave up 3 bases, with 16 bases separating them. In DNA, the CDR3 is TGTGCCAGCATCAAACAGGGAGGTGGCTACGAGCAGTACTTC. This codes for CASIKQGGGYEQYF.